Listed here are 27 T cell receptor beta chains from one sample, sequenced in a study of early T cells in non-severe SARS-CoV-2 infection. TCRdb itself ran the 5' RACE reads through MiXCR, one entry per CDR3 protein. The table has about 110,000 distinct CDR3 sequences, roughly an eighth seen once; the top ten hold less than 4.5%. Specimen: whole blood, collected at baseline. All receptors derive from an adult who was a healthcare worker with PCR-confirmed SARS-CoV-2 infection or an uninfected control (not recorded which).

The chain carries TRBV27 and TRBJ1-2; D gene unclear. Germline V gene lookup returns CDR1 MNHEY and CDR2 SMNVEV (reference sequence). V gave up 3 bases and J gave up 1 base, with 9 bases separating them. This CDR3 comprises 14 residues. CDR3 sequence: CASSFLGVNYGYTF. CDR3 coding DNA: TGTGCCAGCAGTTTTTTGGGTGTTAACTATGGCTACACCTTC.

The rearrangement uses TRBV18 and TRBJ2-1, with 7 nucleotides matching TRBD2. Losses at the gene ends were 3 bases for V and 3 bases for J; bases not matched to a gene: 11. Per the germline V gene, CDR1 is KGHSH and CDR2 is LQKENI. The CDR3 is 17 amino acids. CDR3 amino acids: CASSPDPTSDHYNEQFF. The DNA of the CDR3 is TGTGCCAGCTCACCGGACCCTACTAGCGATCACTACAATGAGCAGTTCTTC.

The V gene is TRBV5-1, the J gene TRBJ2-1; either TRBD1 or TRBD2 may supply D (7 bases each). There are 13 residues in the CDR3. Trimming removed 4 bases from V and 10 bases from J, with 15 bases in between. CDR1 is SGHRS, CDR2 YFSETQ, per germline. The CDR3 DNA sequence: TGCGCCAGCAGCGGGAGGGACAGTTTGGAGCAGTTCTTC. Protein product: CASSGRDSLEQFF. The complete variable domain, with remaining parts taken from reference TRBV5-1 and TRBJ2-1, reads KAGVTQTPRYLIKTRGQQVTLSCSPISGHRSVSWYQQTPGQGLQFLFEYFSETQRNKGNFPGRFSGRQFSNSRSEMNVSTLELGDSALYLCASSGRDSLEQFFGPGTRLTVL.

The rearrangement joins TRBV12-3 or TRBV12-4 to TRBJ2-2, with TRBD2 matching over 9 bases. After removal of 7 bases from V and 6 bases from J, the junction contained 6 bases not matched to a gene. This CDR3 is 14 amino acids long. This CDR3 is CASTLAGRAGELFF. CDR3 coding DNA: TGTGCCAGCACCCTAGCGGGACGGGCCGGGGAGCTGTTTTTT.

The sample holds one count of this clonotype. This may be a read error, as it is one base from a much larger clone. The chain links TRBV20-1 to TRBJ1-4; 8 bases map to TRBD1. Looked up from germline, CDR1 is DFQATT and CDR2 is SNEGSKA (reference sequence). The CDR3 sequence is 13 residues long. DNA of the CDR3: TGCGGTGCCAGGGACAGGAAAATTGAAAAACTGTTTTTT. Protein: CGARDRKIEKLFF.

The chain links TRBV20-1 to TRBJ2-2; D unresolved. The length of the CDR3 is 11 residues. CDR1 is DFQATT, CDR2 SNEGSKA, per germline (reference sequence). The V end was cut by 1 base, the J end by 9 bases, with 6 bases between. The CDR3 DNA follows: TGCAGTGCTAGAGGGGAAAGGGAGCTGTTTTTT. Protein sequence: CSARGERELFF.

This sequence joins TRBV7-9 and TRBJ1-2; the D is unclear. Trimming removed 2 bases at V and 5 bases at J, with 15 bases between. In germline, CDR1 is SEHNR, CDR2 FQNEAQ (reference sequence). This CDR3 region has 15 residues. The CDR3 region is CASSLRRADGYGYTF. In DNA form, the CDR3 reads TGTGCCAGCAGCTTAAGGCGGGCGGACGGATATGGCTACACCTTC.

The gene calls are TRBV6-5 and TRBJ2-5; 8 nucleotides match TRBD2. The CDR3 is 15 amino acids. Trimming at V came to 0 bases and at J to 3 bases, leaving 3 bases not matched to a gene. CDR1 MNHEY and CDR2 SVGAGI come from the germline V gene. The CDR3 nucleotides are TGTGCCAGCAGTTACTCGGGACTAGTTAAAGAGACCCAGTACTTC. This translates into CASSYSGLVKETQYF.

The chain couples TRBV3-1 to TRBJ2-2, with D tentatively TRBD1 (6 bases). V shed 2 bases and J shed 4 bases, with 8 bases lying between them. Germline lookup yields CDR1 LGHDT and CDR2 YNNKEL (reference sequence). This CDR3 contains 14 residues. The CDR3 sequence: CASSQTGTTGELFF. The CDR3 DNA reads TGTGCCAGCAGCCAAACAGGGACCACCGGGGAGCTGTTTTTT. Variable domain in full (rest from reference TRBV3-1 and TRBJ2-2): DTAVSQTPKYLVTQMGNDKSIKCEQNLGHDTMYWYKQDSKKFLKIMFSYNNKELIINETVPNRFSPKSPDKAHLNLHINSLELGDSAVYFCASSQTGTTGELFFGEGSRLTVL.

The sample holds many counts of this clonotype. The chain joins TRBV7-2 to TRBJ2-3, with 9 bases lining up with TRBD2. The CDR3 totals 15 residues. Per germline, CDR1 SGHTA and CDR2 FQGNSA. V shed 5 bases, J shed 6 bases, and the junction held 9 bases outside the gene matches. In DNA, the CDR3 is TGTGCCAGCAGCCCCCGGCTAGCGGGGAGGGATACGCAGTATTTT. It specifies CASSPRLAGRDTQYF.

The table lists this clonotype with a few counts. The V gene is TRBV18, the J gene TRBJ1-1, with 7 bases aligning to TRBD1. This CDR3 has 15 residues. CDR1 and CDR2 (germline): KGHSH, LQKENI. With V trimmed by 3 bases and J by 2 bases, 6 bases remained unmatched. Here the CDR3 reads CASSPSRQGNTEAFF. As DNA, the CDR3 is TGTGCCAGCTCACCCAGTAGACAGGGAAACACTGAAGCTTTCTTT. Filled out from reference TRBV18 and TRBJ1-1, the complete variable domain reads NAGVMQNPRHLVRRRGQEARLRCSPMKGHSHVYWYRQLPEEGLKFMVYLQKENIIDESGMPKERFSAEFPKEGPSILRIQQVVRGDSAAYFCASSPSRQGNTEAFFGQGTRLTVV.

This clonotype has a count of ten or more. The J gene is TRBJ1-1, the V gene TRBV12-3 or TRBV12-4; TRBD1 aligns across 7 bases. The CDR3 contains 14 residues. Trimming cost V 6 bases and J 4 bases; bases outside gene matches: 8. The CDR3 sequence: CASSLGGAGTEAFF. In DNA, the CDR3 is TGTGCCAGCAGCCTAGGGGGCGCGGGCACTGAAGCTTTCTTT.

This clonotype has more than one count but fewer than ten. In DNA, the CDR3 is TGTGCCAGCAGTGACAGGGGGCTAAGCACTGAAGCTTTCTTT. Translating gives CASSDRGLSTEAFF. This chain uses TRBV6-1 with TRBJ1-1; 8 bases map to TRBD1. Germline lookup yields CDR1 MNHNS and CDR2 SASEGT. The CDR3 sequence is 14 residues long. Unmatched junction bases numbered 4, after V lost 3 bases and J lost 4 bases.

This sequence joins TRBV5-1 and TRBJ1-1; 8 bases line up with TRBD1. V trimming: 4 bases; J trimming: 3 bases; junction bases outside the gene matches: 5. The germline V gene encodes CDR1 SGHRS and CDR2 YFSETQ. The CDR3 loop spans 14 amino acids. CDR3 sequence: CASSTDRVDTEAFF. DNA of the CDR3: TGCGCCAGCAGCACGGACAGGGTAGACACTGAAGCTTTCTTT.

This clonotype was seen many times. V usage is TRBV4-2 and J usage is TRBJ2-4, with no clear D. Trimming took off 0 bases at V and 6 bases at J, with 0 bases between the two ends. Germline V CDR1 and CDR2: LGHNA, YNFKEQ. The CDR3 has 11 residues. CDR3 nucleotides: TGTGCCAGCAGCCAAGAAAACATTCAGTACTTC. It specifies CASSQENIQYF.

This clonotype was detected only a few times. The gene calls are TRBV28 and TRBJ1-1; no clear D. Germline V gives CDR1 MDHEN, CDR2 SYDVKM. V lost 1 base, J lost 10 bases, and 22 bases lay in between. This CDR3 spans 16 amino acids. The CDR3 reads CASSLSTTSPDVLAFF. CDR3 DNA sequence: TGTGCCAGCAGTTTATCCACGACCAGCCCAGATGTGCTAGCTTTCTTT.

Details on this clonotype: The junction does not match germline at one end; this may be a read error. The CDR3 DNA follows: TGTGCCACCAGGGAGCGGGAGGGGACCAAGTACTTC. Protein: CATREREGTKYF. This rearrangement joins TRBV15 to TRBJ2-5, with 10 bases that match TRBD2. The CDR3 sequence is 12 residues long. CDR1 and CDR2 from the germline V gene are LNHNV and YYDKDF (reference sequence).

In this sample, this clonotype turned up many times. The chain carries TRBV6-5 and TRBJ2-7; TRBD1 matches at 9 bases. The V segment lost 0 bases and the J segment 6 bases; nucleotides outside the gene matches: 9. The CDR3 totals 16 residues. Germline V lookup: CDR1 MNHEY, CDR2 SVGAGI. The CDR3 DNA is TGTGCCAGCAGTTACTCGCCCTGGACAGGGGTGGGCGAGCAGTACTTC. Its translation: CASSYSPWTGVGEQYF.

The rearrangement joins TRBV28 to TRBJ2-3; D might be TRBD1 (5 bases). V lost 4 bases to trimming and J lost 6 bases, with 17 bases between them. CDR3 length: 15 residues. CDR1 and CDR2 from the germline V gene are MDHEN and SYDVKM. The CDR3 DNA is TGTGCCAGCAGTTCCGACAAAGGGGCCACGGATACGCAGTATTTT. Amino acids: CASSSDKGATDTQYF.

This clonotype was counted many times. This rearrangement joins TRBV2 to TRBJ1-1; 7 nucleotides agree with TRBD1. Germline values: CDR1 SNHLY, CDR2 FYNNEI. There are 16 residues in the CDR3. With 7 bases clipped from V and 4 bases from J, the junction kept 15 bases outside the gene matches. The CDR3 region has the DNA TGTGCCAGCACCGTGAAGGGGGCGCGGGAAGGCACTGAAGCTTTCTTT. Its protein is CASTVKGAREGTEAFF.

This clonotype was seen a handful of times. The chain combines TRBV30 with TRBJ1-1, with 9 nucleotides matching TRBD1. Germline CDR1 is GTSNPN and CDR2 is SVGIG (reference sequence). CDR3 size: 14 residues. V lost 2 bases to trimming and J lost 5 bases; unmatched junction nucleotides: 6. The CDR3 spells CAWSTGGRGTEAFF. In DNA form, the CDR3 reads TGTGCCTGGAGTACAGGGGGCAGGGGTACTGAAGCTTTCTTT. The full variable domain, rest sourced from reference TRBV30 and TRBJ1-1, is SQTIHQWPATLVQPVGSPLSLECTVEGTSNPNLYWYRQAAGRGLQLLFYSVGIGQISSEVPQNLSASRPQDRQFILSSKKLLLSDSGFYLCAWSTGGRGTEAFFGQGTRLTVV.

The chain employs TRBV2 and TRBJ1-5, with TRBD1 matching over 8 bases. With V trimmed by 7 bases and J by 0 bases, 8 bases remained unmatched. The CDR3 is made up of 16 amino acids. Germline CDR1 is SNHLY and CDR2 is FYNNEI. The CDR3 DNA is TGTGCCAGCACCTACCGACAGGGGTATAGCAATCAGCCCCAGCATTTT. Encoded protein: CASTYRQGYSNQPQHF. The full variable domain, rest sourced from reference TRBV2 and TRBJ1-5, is EPEVTQTPSHQVTQMGQEVILRCVPISNHLYFYWYRQILGQKVEFLVSFYNNEISEKSEIFDDQFSVERPDGSNFTLKIRSTKLEDSAMYFCASTYRQGYSNQPQHFGDGTRLSIL.

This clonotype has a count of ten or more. The CDR3 is CASSLGTANTEAFF. In DNA form, the CDR3 reads TGTGCCAGCAGCCTGGGGACAGCGAACACTGAAGCTTTCTTT. J is TRBJ1-1 and V is TRBV3-1; TRBD1 matches 7 bases. CDR1 and CDR2 from the germline V gene are LGHDT and YNNKEL (reference sequence). V was clipped by 4 bases and J by 1 base; unmatched bases: 3. The CDR3 runs to 14 residues.

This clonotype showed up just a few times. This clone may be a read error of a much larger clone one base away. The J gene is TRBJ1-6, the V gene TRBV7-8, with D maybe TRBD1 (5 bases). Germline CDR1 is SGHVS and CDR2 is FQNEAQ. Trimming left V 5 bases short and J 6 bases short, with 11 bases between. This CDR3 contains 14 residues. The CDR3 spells CASSAERGNSPLHF. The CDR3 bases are TGTGCCAGCAGCGCAGAAAGGGGTAATTCACCCCTCCACTTT.

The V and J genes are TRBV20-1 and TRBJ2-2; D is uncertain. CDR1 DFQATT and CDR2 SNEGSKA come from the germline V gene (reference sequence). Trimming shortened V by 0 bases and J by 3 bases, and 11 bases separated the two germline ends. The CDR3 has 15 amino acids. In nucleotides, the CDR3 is TGCAGTGCTAGAGACTACCTCTATGACACCGGGGAGCTGTTTTTT. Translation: CSARDYLYDTGELFF.

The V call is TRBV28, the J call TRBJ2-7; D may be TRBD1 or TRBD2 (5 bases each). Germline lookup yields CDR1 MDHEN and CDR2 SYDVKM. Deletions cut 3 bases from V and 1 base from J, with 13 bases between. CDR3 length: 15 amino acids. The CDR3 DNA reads TGTGCCAGCAGTTTCGAGGGGATGGGTTCCTACGAGCAGTACTTC. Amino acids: CASSFEGMGSYEQYF.

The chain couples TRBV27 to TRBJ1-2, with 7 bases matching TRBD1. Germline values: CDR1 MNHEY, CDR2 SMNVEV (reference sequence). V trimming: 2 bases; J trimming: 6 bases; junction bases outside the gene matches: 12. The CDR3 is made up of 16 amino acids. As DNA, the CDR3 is TGTGCCAGCAGTTTAGCCAGGGGGGGTAATCGGAATGGCTACACCTTC. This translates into CASSLARGGNRNGYTF.